One sample yielded the 5 T cell receptor beta chains listed below, sequenced in a study of blood T cell repertoires in COVID-19. Sequencing was performed with immunoSEQ multiplex PCR; in TCRdb, only in-frame clones are kept and a portion is missing. The profile shows about 250,000 clones, about 82% of them singletons. Sequenced input: peripheral blood. The receptors shown here come from a woman of 80 years or more with COVID-19, enrolled during active disease.

V gene TRBV9 combines with J gene TRBJ2-7; 10 bases align to TRBD1. Unmatched junction bases numbered 10, after V lost 0 bases and J lost 4 bases. CDR3 size: 17 residues. Looked up from germline, CDR1 is SGDLS and CDR2 is YYNGEE. The CDR3 sequence: CASSVGGGGQGSYEQYF. In DNA form, the CDR3 reads TGTGCCAGCAGCGTAGGGGGAGGGGGACAGGGGTCTTACGAGCAGTACTTC.

V is TRBV9 and J is TRBJ2-7, with D hard to call. Trimming took 0 bases from V and 2 from J, leaving 12 bases between them. The V gene's germline CDR1 is SGDLS and CDR2 YYNGEE. CDR3 length: 15 residues. DNA of the CDR3: TGTGCCAGCAGCGTAGCTGAGGTACCGACCTACGAGCAGTACTTC. Translation: CASSVAEVPTYEQYF.

This sequence joins TRBV9 and TRBJ1-1; D gene uncertain. Germline V CDR1 and CDR2: SGDLS, YYNGEE. This CDR3 region has 16 residues. Trimming shortened V by 0 bases and J by 1 base, and 13 bases separated the two germline ends. This CDR3 is CASSVDHTGTNTEAFF. The CDR3 DNA reads TGTGCCAGCAGCGTAGACCATACCGGTACGAACACTGAAGCTTTCTTT. Variable domain in full (rest from reference TRBV9 and TRBJ1-1): DSGVTQTPKHLITATGQRVTLRCSPRSGDLSVYWYQQSLDQGLQFLIQYYNGEERAKGNILERFSAQQFPDLHSELNLSSLELGDSALYFCASSVDHTGTNTEAFFGQGTRLTVV.

CDR3 sequence (DNA): TGTGCCAGCAGTGACGGGACAGCTAGCAATCAGCCCCAGCATTTT. Its protein is CASSDGTASNQPQHF. This rearrangement joins TRBV2 to TRBJ1-5; TRBD1 agrees at 7 bases. The trim removed 3 bases at V and 0 bases at J, leaving 2 bases unmatched. Germline-derived CDR1 and CDR2 are SNHLY and FYNNEI. The CDR3 loop spans 15 amino acids. Using reference TRBV2 and TRBJ1-5 for the parts outside the CDR3, the full variable domain is EPEVTQTPSHQVTQMGQEVILRCVPISNHLYFYWYRQILGQKVEFLVSFYNNEISEKSEIFDDQFSVERPDGSNFTLKIRSTKLEDSAMYFCASSDGTASNQPQHFGDGTRLSIL.

This chain uses TRBV5-1 with TRBJ2-2, with TRBD1 matching 8 bases. Germline lookup yields CDR1 SGHRS and CDR2 YFSETQ. CDR3 length equals 16 residues. Trimming took 4 bases from V and 1 from J; bases not matched to a gene: 6. The CDR3 sequence is CASSPPGQENTGELFF. The CDR3 DNA sequence: TGCGCCAGCAGCCCCCCGGGACAGGAGAACACCGGGGAGCTGTTTTTT.